This TCR beta chain comes out of a study of CD8+CD57+ T cells in acquired aplastic anemia (dated 2018 in TCRdb). Describing the broader study: On average, sorted CD4+ and CD8+ cells yielded around 3.5 ug of extracted DNA, with a range of about 0.19 to 30 ug. An average of roughly 10 million reads for CD4+ cells and around 11 million reads for CD8+ cells was obtained from healthy donor samples.

Genomic DNA was used as template for profiling of TCR beta VDJ combinations and CDR3 sequences. TCR repertoire sequencing was run on an Illumina HiSeq 2000. The paper's data handling went like this. Repertoire assessment relied on Simpson's diversity index, CDR3 size and DJ length profiles, and TRBV/TRBJ rearrangement plots. The most abundant DNA sequence in the deep sequencing data was taken as the immunodominant clone. CDR3 amino acid sequences were screened for sharing across subjects and compared with published repertoires and the VDJdb database. TCRdb handled the public reads itself, with Q25 trimming in fastp and clone calling in MiXCR, and kept productive beta chains. One record per CDR3 amino acid sequence lists the most common genes and DNA. Clone size and V and J calls follow TCRdb, not the original study. The sample records around 400,000 distinct CDR3 sequences, around 72% of which are singletons. Less than 4% of the sample is in the top ten clones.

A word on this clonotype: This receptor's antigen is unknown. One end of the junction fails to match germline, which may point to a read error.

In this study, sorted CD4+ and CD8+ T cells from the blood of healthy subjects and of severe aplastic anemia patients had their TCR repertoires deep-sequenced. Ficoll-Paque density gradient centrifugation was used to isolate peripheral blood mononuclear cells. CD4+ and CD8+ T cells were sorted by FACS or magnetic beads before DNA extraction. The CDR3 runs 16 residues from the cysteine to the phenylalanine. The retained sequence is limited to the CDR3, 48 bases, with the frame set at the first base. The germline V gene yields SNHLY for CDR1 and FYNNEI for CDR2. What the study reported, not specific to this receptor: Around 30 CD8+ CDR3 sequences were shared between patients and controls but appeared highly expressed in patients and within their immunodominant clones. No significant difference in CD8+ Simpson's diversity was found between patients and healthy controls (P=0.060).

The TCR was taken from a human donor in good health, serving as a control. This chain joins TRBV2 to TRBJ2-7, with the D call perhaps TRBD1 or TRBD2, each one matching 5 bases. Sequences were obtained from sorted CD4+, CD8+, or CD8+CD57+ T cells (not recorded which) from PBMCs. The DNA sequence reads TGTGCCAGCAGCCGGCAGGGTGGTATCACCGGGGAGCTGTTTTTTTTC. The encoded protein is CASSRQGGITGELFFF.